Following are 15 T cell receptor beta chains from one sample sequenced in a study of preoperative IRX-2 immunotherapy in early breast cancer. Sample treatment: preoperative locoregional IRX-2 cytokine immunotherapy. Some clones are missing from TCRdb's copy, which holds only in-frame ones; the method was immunoSEQ multiplex PCR. The table has 32,000 or so clones, around 86% seen once. Sample: lymph node tissue, taken from a patient treated with IRX-2 immunotherapy. The receptors here all came from a human donor with breast cancer.

Points on this clone: Because the CDR3's place on the DNA is in doubt, the DNA is left out and the CDR3 is given as listed by TCRdb. This chain joins TRBV19 and TRBJ2-7. The CDR3 extends over 14 residues, inclusive of both ends. CDR1 and CDR2 (germline): LNHDA, SQIVND (reference sequence). The CDR3 is CASSIRGRPYEQYF.

This clone has a handful of counts. The gene calls are TRBV18 and TRBJ2-1; D gene ambiguous. Germline lookup yields CDR1 KGHSH and CDR2 LQKENI. V was shortened by 3 bases and J by 5 bases, with 8 bases between the two germline ends. CDR3 length equals 13 residues. The CDR3 loop is CASSPGTDNEQFF. CDR3 DNA: TGTGCCAGCTCACCGGGCACTGACAATGAGCAGTTCTTC.

This chain uses TRBV4-1 with TRBJ2-3; 8 nucleotides line up with TRBD2. This CDR3 region has 15 residues. The J segment lost 3 bases and the V segment lost 6 bases, leaving 8 bases of the junction unmatched. Looked up from germline, CDR1 is MGHRA and CDR2 is YSYEKL. This chain's CDR3 is CASRGGGPRTDTQYF. CDR3 DNA: TGCGCCAGCAGGGGCGGGGGGCCGAGAACAGATACGCAGTATTTT.

The chain employs TRBV6-8 and TRBJ2-7; 8 bases align to TRBD1. CDR1 and CDR2 (germline): MNHGY, SAAAGT. V was clipped by 4 bases and J by 4 bases; unmatched bases: 12. This CDR3 contains 16 residues. The CDR3 protein is CASSSLDRGRSYEQYF. CDR3 sequence (DNA): TGTGCCAGCAGTTCTCTCGACAGGGGTAGGTCTTACGAGCAGTACTTC.

This chain uses TRBV28 with TRBJ2-1, with unresolved D. The V gene lost 3 bases and the J gene lost 8 bases, with 11 bases spanning the gap. The CDR3 consists of 13 residues. Germline lookup yields CDR1 MDHEN and CDR2 SYDVKM. DNA for the CDR3: TGTGCCAGCAGTTTTTCGTCTGGAGATGAGCAGTTCTTC. Encoded protein: CASSFSSGDEQFF. The variable domain in full, with the rest retrieved from reference TRBV28 and TRBJ2-1, is DVKVTQSSRYLVKRTGEKVFLECVQDMDHENMFWYRQDPGLGLRLIYFSYDVKMKEKGDIPEGYSVSREKKERFSLILESASTNQTSMYLCASSFSSGDEQFFGPGTRLTVL.

The rearrangement uses TRBV30 and TRBJ2-3; D gene unclear. V was pared by 1 base and J by 6 bases, with 14 bases between. The CDR3 length is 14 residues. The V gene's germline CDR1 is GTSNPN and CDR2 SVGIG (reference sequence). CDR3 DNA: TGTGCCTGGAGTGCTAAGCGTCGGGTGGATACGCAGTATTTT. Its translation: CAWSAKRRVDTQYF.

The V gene is TRBV6-8, the J gene TRBJ2-2; D tentatively fits TRBD1 or TRBD2 (7 bases each). Germline V gene data show CDR1 as MNHGY and CDR2 as SAAAGT. The ends were cut back, 10 bases at V and 2 bases at J, with 17 bases in the middle. CDR3 length: 15 amino acids. The CDR3 loop is CAISPRGGNTGELFF. CDR3 bases: TGTGCCATCAGCCCCAGGGGGGGAAACACCGGGGAGCTGTTTTTT.

V is TRBV6-7 and J is TRBJ2-2; D is unclear. TRBV6-7 is given ORF status, its function remaining uncertain. The germline V and J ends were trimmed by 5 bases and 3 bases, with 1 base remaining between them. The CDR3 runs to 11 residues. The CDR3 loop is CASSHTGELFF. The CDR3 bases are TGTGCCAGCAGTCACACCGGGGAGCTGTTTTTT.

The chain links TRBV30 to TRBJ1-2; D unclear. The ends were cut back, 0 bases at V and 14 bases at J, with 19 bases in the middle. CDR3 length: 13 amino acids. CDR1 GTSNPN and CDR2 SVGIG come from the germline V gene (reference sequence). Here the CDR3 DNA reads TGTGCCTGGAGTGTAACCCCACGCACCCCCGGGACCTTC. Its protein product is CAWSVTPRTPGTF. Full variable domain (rest looked up from reference TRBV30 and TRBJ1-2): SQTIHQWPATLVQPVGSPLSLECTVEGTSNPNLYWYRQAAGRGLQLLFYSVGIGQISSEVPQNLSASRPQDRQFILSSKKLLLSDSGFYLCAWSVTPRTPGTFGSGTRLTVV.

This chain's CDR3 is CASSSGGYEQYF. Here the CDR3 DNA reads TGTGCCAGCAGTTCGGGCGGCTACGAGCAGTACTTC. V and J are TRBV28 and TRBJ2-7; D call uncertain. Trimming left V 4 bases short and J 3 bases short, with 7 bases between. Germline CDR1 is MDHEN and CDR2 is SYDVKM. The CDR3 covers 12 residues.

The rearrangement links TRBV30 to TRBJ1-1; a possible D gene is TRBD1 (5 bases). The CDR3 extends over 13 amino acids. The V gene's germline CDR1 is GTSNPN and CDR2 SVGIG (reference sequence). Trimming cost V 4 bases and J 3 bases, with 12 bases left between them. CDR3: CAWIAGAYTEAFF. CDR3 bases: TGTGCCTGGATCGCCGGGGCGTACACTGAAGCTTTCTTT.

This clone was counted only a few times. The chain has TRBV6-8 and TRBJ2-5; 9 nucleotides line up with TRBD1. The CDR3 runs to 14 residues. Germline lookup yields CDR1 MNHGY and CDR2 SAAAGT. The junction had 7 bases not matched to a gene; V was cut back by 6 bases and J by 5 bases. As DNA, the CDR3 is TGTGCCAGCAGCTCCCACGACAGGGGGGAGACCCAGTACTTC. Residues: CASSSHDRGETQYF.

The rearrangement uses TRBV19 and TRBJ2-7, with no clear D. There are 12 residues in the CDR3. Germline loops: CDR1 LNHDA, CDR2 SQIVND (reference sequence). V was pared by 4 bases and J by 3 bases, with 7 bases between. This CDR3 is CASSTWNYEQYF. CDR3 DNA: TGTGCCAGTAGTACTTGGAACTACGAGCAGTACTTC.

The gene calls are TRBV7-7 and TRBJ1-6, with 9 bases fitting TRBD1. From germline, CDR1 is SSHAT and CDR2 FNYEAQ (reference sequence). Losses at the gene ends were 5 bases for V and 10 bases for J; bases not matched to a gene: 12. CDR3 length: 16 residues. Here the CDR3 reads CASSLRDRAERSPLHF. As DNA, the CDR3 is TGTGCCAGCAGCCTCCGGGACAGGGCAGAGAGATCACCCCTCCACTTT.

The chain is built from TRBV12-5 and TRBJ2-1; 7 positions agree with TRBD2. Germline V gene sequence: CDR1 LGHNT, CDR2 FRNRAP. There are 14 residues in the CDR3. Written as DNA, the CDR3 is TGTGCCAGCGCCAACGGACTAGACTACAATGAGCAGTTCTTC. Amino acid sequence: CASANGLDYNEQFF.